These T cell receptor beta chains were read from a single sample in a study of cytomegalovirus exposure and HLA in healthy donors. Some clones are missing from TCRdb's copy, which holds only in-frame ones; the method was immunoSEQ multiplex PCR. The table lists 150,000 to 200,000 clones, roughly 78% of them singletons, with 0.6% to 0.7% in the top ten. The specimen was PBMCs. The receptors originated from a boy younger than 18 in good health and CMV-seronegative. Each CDR3 is given with its conserved first and last residue.

v_call	cdr3_aa
TRBV30	CAWSPQALNYGYTF
TRBV13	CASSLTAEQYF
TRBV7-7	CASSPTSGSPTDTQYF
TRBV27	CASRGQNPTPNFFTEAFF
TRBV4-1	CASSQTDRVSLEQYF
TRBV11-3	CASSLEGSDTEAFF
TRBV19	CASSPLRQLDYGYTF
TRBV5-1	CASSLDQGARGKNGYTF
TRBV30	CAWSVGVPGANVLTF
TRBV25-1	CASSHDRAGANVLTF
TRBV6-6	CASSRDRDEQYF
TRBV14	CASSPWGSKEQPQHF
TRBV7-2	CASSSMTARYEQYF
TRBV29-1	CSVTDRILEQYF
TRBV19	CASSPGLAGGPTGELFF
TRBV2	CASRDYRYTNEKLFF
TRBV7-2	CASSLGSGQGNYGYTF
TRBV6-5	CASSDNLGTEAFF
TRBV27	CASSEITGLSNTEAFF
TRBV4-1	CASSQGQERYYGYTF
TRBV9	CASSVGNPGLADTQYF
TRBV9	CASSVGRHSGSSYNEQFF
TRBV14	CASSQRRASGDNEQFF
TRBV19	CASSPRQINEKLFF
TRBV5-6	CASSFTRQINEKLFF
TRBV7-2	CASSKGTGRLNYEQYF
TRBV11-3	CASTRSANRPYEQYF
TRBV18	CASSPRGLAGTSSYNEQFF
TRBV9	CASSVSGGYNEQFF
TRBV6-4	CASSGTSGGGSTDTQYF
TRBV9	CASSAYTGPTYEQYF
TRBV4-2	CASSQDFWGSGAGELFF
TRBV30	CACVLRPGAEQYF
TRBV9	CASSPSGSGGETQYF
TRBV2	CASSEPRGGSDTEAFF
TRBV4-1	CASSQGLTEAFF
TRBV7-3	CASSLNGGLAGWTEQFF
TRBV7-2	CASSLGPGGRTEAFF
TRBV7-6	CASSLQGDTEAFF
TRBV5-1	CASSSPGGLAKNIQYF
TRBV5-4	CASLSGNGVHEQFF
TRBV6-1	CASSANRGGNQPQHF
TRBV19	CASSIQRGSTDTQYF
TRBV15	CATGEDLSEQYF
TRBV5-1	CASSLDWSSTDTQYF
TRBV7-8	CASSSRDRAQGGYTF
TRBV19	CASSPTADTEAFF
TRBV4-3	CASSQEPGVAGNTIYF
TRBV12-5	CASGLVPPGGEQYF
TRBV4-1	CASSRGQGAGGELFF
TRBV5-1	CASSLDGTGRYGYTF
TRBV18	CASQPTTAFGTEAFF
TRBV11-2	CASSPGLYSNQPQHF
TRBV27	CASSLSERDEQFF
TRBV30	CAWSMAAIPGF
TRBV19	CASSRGLAGRQTYEQYF
TRBV7-3	CASSLRGQTGNTQYF